The 20 T cell receptor beta chains given below trace back to one sample, sequenced in a study of T cell repertoires in cytomegalovirus infection. Each CDR3 protein gets one entry after TCRdb re-called the reads with MiXCR. The sample comprises under 600,000 distinct CDR3 sequences, more than 15% of which are singletons, and roughly a quarter rests with the top ten. What was sequenced was CD8+ T cells from PBMCs. Receptor source: a human donor in good health (CMV status not recorded). Some clones in this sample may be carry-over from other donors' samples.

The table lists this clonotype with a few counts. This sequence joins TRBV5-6 and TRBJ1-6; D is unresolved. This CDR3 is 16 amino acids long. Germline lookup yields CDR1 SGHDT and CDR2 YYEEEE. Trimming shortened V by 2 bases and J by 0 bases, and 9 bases separated the two germline ends. CDR3 in DNA: TGTGCCAGCAGCTTCATCGAAAGCTCCTATAATTCACCCCTCCACTTT. Amino acid sequence: CASSFIESSYNSPLHF.

This clonotype has at least ten counts. The V gene is TRBV7-2, the J gene TRBJ1-6; 9 nucleotides line up with TRBD1. This CDR3 spans 18 amino acids. V shed 1 base and J 4 bases; nucleotides not matched to a gene: 8. Germline V gene sequence: CDR1 SGHTA, CDR2 FQGNSA. The CDR3 reads CASSLGDSQGAYNSPLHF. The CDR3 DNA follows: TGTGCCAGCAGCTTAGGGGACTCACAGGGGGCGTATAATTCACCCCTCCACTTT.

This clonotype showed up just a few times. The CDR3, as DNA: TGCGCCAGCAGCTTGGAAGTGGCGGGAGTGATTCGCGACACCGGGGAGCTGTTTTTT. It codes for CASSLEVAGVIRDTGELFF. The J gene is TRBJ2-2, the V gene TRBV5-1; 7 bases match TRBD2. V was clipped by 0 bases and J by 3 bases; unmatched bases: 14. CDR1 is SGHRS and CDR2 is YFSETQ in the germline V gene. The CDR3 contains 19 residues.

This clonotype showed up many times. The gene calls are TRBV6-1 and TRBJ1-4; the D gene is possibly TRBD1 (5 bases). The CDR3 is 12 residues long. The ends were cut back, 9 bases at V and 6 bases at J, with 11 bases in the middle. Germline lookup yields CDR1 MNHNS and CDR2 SASEGT. The CDR3 loop reads CASEGRDEKLFF. The CDR3 coding sequence is TGTGCCAGTGAGGGCAGGGATGAAAAACTGTTTTTT.

This clonotype was counted ten times or more. The J gene is TRBJ2-7, the V gene TRBV11-2; D perhaps matches TRBD2 (5 bases). The ends were cut back, 3 bases at V and 6 bases at J, with 9 bases in the middle. This CDR3 spans 12 amino acids. Germline CDR1 is SGHAT and CDR2 is FQNNGV. The CDR3 here is CASSLAAGEQYF. CDR3 coding DNA: TGTGCCAGCAGCTTGGCGGCGGGCGAGCAGTACTTC. Variable domain in full (rest from reference TRBV11-2 and TRBJ2-7): EAGVAQSPRYKIIEKRQSVAFWCNPISGHATLYWYQQILGQGPKLLIQFQNNGVVDDSQLPKDRFSAERLKGVDSTLKIQPAKLEDSAVYLCASSLAAGEQYFGPGTRLTVT.

The chain has TRBV25-1 and TRBJ2-1; D is possibly TRBD1 (5 bases). Germline assignment: CDR1 MGHDK and CDR2 SYGVNS. Trimming pared 8 bases from V and 7 bases from J, leaving 12 bases between. The CDR3 is made up of 12 amino acids. The CDR3 DNA sequence: TGTGCCAGCGAGACTCCAGGGAATGAGCAGTTCTTC. Translating it yields CASETPGNEQFF.

This clonotype has a handful of counts. The V and J genes are TRBV5-6 and TRBJ2-1; no firm D call. Germline V lookup: CDR1 SGHDT, CDR2 YYEEEE. Trimming left V 1 base short and J 11 bases short, with 7 bases between. The CDR3 spans 11 residues. CDR3 coding DNA: TGTGCCAGCAGCTTGCTCTCGAAGCAGTTCTTC. It translates to CASSLLSKQFF.

This clonotype was picked up a small number of times. The genes are TRBV15 and TRBJ2-1; 8 nucleotides align to TRBD2. From germline, CDR1 is LNHNV and CDR2 YYDKDF (reference sequence). The CDR3 loop spans 16 amino acids. The ends lost 0 bases at V and 9 bases at J; junction bases unmatched: 10. The CDR3 nucleotides are TGTGCCACCAGCAGAGAGGCGAGCGGGAGATGGGGTGAGCAGTTCTTC. Translating gives CATSREASGRWGEQFF.

The sample holds one count of this clonotype. The final CDR3 position lacks the conserved phenylalanine or tryptophan, pointing to a likely read error. V gene TRBV14 combines with J gene TRBJ2-4; 8 positions match TRBD1. Germline lookup yields CDR1 SGHDN and CDR2 FVKESK. The length of the CDR3 is 15 residues. With 1 base clipped from V and 7 bases from J, the junction kept 6 bases outside the gene matches. The CDR3 loop reads CASSQAPGGRNIQYL. CDR3 bases: TGTGCCAGCAGCCAAGCCCCAGGGGGCAGGAACATTCAGTACTTA.

The gene calls are TRBV12-5 and TRBJ2-7; maybe TRBD2 (5 bases). V dropped 3 bases and J dropped 0 bases, with 6 bases sitting between them. The CDR3 runs 13 residues. Looked up from germline, CDR1 is LGHNT and CDR2 is FRNRAP. The CDR3 DNA is TGTGCTAGTGGTTTCGGAGGCTCCTACGAGCAGTACTTC. This sequence encodes CASGFGGSYEQYF.

The CDR3 DNA reads as TGTGCCAGCAGCGTAGAGGGCAAAAACATTCAGTACTTC. As protein: CASSVEGKNIQYF. The chain couples TRBV9 to TRBJ2-4; no clear D. Germline-derived CDR1 and CDR2 are SGDLS and YYNGEE. With 0 bases removed from V and 3 bases from J, the gap between germline ends came to 4 bases. The CDR3 totals 13 residues.

This sequence joins TRBV11-2 and TRBJ2-5, with D possibly being TRBD2 (6 bases). Trimming left V 0 bases short and J 5 bases short, with 13 bases between. The V gene's germline CDR1 is SGHAT and CDR2 FQNNGV. This CDR3 comprises 15 residues. CDR3 sequence reads: CASSLDWAGRETQYF. CDR3 coding DNA: TGTGCCAGCAGCTTAGATTGGGCGGGACGGGAGACCCAGTACTTC.

For this clonotype: Relative to the germline gene, one junction end is altered; a read error may explain this. V and J are TRBV7-6 and TRBJ1-2; D is undetermined. The germline CDR1 and CDR2 sequences are SGHVS and FNYEAQ. This CDR3 contains 12 residues. The CDR3 loop reads CASSSREEGYTF. The CDR3 region has the DNA TGTGCTAGCAGCTCACGGGAGGAGGGCTACACCTTC.

This clonotype was detected many times. This chain uses TRBV7-9 with TRBJ2-1, with D unclear. The CDR3 covers 11 residues. Looked up from germline, CDR1 is SEHNR and CDR2 is FQNEAQ (reference sequence). The ends were cut back, 4 bases at V and 8 bases at J, with 6 bases in the middle. CDR3 coding DNA: TGTGCCAGCAGCTCGGCATATGAGCAGTTCTTC. It yields the protein CASSSAYEQFF. The variable domain in full, with the rest retrieved from reference TRBV7-9 and TRBJ2-1, is DTGVSQNPRHKITKRGQNVTFRCDPISEHNRLYWYRQTLGQGPEFLTYFQNEAQLEKSRLLSDRFSAERPKGSFSTLEIQRTEQGDSAMYLCASSSAYEQFFGPGTRLTVL.

The V call is TRBV2, the J call TRBJ2-2; D tentatively fits TRBD1 or TRBD2 (5 bases each). The CDR3 spans 14 residues. V was clipped by 3 bases and J by 1 base, with 6 bases between them. Per germline, CDR1 SNHLY and CDR2 FYNNEI. CDR3 DNA: TGTGCCAGCAGTGATGGGGGGAACACCGGGGAGCTGTTTTTT. Translating it yields CASSDGGNTGELFF.

The rearrangement uses TRBV5-1 and TRBJ2-3; TRBD2 agrees at 10 bases. V lost 0 bases, J lost 5 bases, and 15 bases stayed unmatched. This CDR3 is 19 amino acids long. Germline loops: CDR1 SGHRS, CDR2 YFSETQ. In DNA, the CDR3 is TGCGCCAGCAGCTTGGAGGCTAGCGGGAGCCTATATAATGGAGATACGCAGTATTTT. Its translation is CASSLEASGSLYNGDTQYF.

This clonotype was picked up many times. The chain carries TRBV7-2 and TRBJ2-5; 7 bases fit TRBD2. CDR1 is SGHTA and CDR2 is FQGNSA in the germline V gene. CDR3 length equals 15 residues. Trimming removed 5 bases from V and 5 bases from J; junction bases left unmatched: 11. DNA for the CDR3: TGTGCCAGCAGCGCGATAGCGGGCGCGCGGGAGACCCAGTACTTC. This encodes CASSAIAGARETQYF.

The sample holds many counts of this clonotype. The chain carries TRBV12-3 or TRBV12-4 and TRBJ1-1, with D possibly being TRBD1 (5 bases). Trimming left V 3 bases short and J 6 bases short, with 20 bases between. The CDR3 consists of 16 residues. The CDR3 nucleotides are TGTGCCAGCAGTTTGAGGGGAAGGGTTGTGTGGGCTGAAGCTTTCTTT. Translated, it gives CASSLRGRVVWAEAFF.

This clonotype occurred many times. CDR3 bases: TGTGCCAGCAGCTCCGGGACACGAAGTGGGACGCAGTATTTT. This gives the protein CASSSGTRSGTQYF. This chain connects TRBV7-6 to TRBJ2-3, with D possibly TRBD1 on 6 matching bases. Trimming pared 4 bases from V and 9 bases from J, leaving 17 bases between. Germline V gives CDR1 SGHVS, CDR2 FNYEAQ. This CDR3 is 14 amino acids long.

This clonotype was counted many times. The chain couples TRBV6-5 to TRBJ2-7, with 9 bases identical to TRBD2. V shed 2 bases and J 3 bases; nucleotides not matched to a gene: 8. The germline V gene has CDR1 MNHEY and CDR2 SVGAGI. The CDR3 consists of 16 residues. The CDR3 loop is CASSYMPSGALYEQYF. The CDR3 region has the DNA TGTGCCAGCAGTTACATGCCTAGCGGGGCCCTCTACGAGCAGTACTTC.